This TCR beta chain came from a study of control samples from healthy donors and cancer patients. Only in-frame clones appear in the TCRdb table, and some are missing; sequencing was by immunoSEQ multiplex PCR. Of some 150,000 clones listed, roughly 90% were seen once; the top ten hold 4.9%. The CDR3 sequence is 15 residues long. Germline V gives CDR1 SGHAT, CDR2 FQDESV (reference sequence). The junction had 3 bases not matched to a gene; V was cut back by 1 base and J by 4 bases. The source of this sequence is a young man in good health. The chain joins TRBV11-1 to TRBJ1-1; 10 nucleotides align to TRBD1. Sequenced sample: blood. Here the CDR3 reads CASSLGGQGSTEAFF. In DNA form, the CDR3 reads TGTGCCAGCAGCTTAGGGGGACAGGGGAGCACTGAAGCTTTCTTT.